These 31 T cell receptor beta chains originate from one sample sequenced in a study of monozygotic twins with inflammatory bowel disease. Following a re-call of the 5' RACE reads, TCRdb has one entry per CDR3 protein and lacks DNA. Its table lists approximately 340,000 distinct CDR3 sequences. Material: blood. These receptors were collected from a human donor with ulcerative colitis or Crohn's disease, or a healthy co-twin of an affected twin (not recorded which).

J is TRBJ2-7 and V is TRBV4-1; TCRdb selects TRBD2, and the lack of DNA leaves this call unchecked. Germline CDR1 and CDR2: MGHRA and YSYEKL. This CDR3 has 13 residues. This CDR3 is CASSQPRVHEQYF.

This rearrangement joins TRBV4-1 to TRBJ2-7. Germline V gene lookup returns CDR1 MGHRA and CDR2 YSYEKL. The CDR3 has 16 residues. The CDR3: CASSQVLRGSSYEQYF.

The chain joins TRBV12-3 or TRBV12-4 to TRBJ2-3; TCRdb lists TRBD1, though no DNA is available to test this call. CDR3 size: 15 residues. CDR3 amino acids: CASTEGAGGADTQYF.

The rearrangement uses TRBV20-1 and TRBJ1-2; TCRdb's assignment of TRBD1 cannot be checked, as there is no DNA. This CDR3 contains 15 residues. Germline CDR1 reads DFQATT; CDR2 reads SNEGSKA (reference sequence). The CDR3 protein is CSARDLLYGPGGYTF.

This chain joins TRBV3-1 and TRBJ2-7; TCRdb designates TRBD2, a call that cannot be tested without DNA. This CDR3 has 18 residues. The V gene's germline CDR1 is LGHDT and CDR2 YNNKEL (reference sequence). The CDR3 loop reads CASSPRIATSGSSYEQYF.

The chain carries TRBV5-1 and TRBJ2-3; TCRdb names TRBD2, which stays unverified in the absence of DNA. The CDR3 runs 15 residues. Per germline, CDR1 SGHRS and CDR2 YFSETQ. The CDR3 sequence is CASSLELAGGNTQYF.

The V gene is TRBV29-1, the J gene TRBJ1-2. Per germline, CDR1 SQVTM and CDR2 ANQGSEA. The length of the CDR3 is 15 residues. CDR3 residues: CSVEPEQAPNYGYTF.

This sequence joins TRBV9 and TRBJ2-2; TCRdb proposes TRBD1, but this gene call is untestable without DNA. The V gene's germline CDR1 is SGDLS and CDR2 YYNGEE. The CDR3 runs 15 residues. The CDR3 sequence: CASSVSGSPTGELFF.

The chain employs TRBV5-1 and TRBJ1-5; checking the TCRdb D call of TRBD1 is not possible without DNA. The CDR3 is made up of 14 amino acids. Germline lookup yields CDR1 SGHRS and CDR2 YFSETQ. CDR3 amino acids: CASSPGTENQPQHF.

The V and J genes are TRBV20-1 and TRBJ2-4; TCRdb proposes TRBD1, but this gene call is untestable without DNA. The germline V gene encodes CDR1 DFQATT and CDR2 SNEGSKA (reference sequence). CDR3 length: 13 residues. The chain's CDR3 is CSARDPGTNIQYF.

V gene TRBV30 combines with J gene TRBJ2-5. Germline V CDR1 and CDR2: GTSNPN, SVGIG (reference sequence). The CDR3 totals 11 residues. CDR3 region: CAWNSLETQYF.

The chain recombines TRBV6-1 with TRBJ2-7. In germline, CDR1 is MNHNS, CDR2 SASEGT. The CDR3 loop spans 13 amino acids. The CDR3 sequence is CASSDRYPYEQYF.

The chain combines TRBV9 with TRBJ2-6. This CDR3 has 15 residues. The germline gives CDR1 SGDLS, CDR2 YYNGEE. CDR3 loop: CASSVSSSGANVLTF. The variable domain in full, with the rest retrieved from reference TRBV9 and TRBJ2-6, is DSGVTQTPKHLITATGQRVTLRCSPRSGDLSVYWYQQSLDQGLQFLIQYYNGEERAKGNILERFSAQQFPDLHSELNLSSLELGDSALYFCASSVSSSGANVLTFGAGSRLTVL.

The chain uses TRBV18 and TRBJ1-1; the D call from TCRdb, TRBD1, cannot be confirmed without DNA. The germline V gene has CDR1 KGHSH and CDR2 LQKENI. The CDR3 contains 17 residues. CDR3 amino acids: CASSPRLPRQGDTEAFF.

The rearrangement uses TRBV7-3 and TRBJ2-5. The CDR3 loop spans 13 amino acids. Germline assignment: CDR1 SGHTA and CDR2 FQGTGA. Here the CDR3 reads CASSLNTAETQYF.

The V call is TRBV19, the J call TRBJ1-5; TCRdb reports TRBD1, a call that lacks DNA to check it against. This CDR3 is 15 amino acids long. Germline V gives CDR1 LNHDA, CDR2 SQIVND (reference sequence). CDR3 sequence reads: CASSRDRGINQPQHF.

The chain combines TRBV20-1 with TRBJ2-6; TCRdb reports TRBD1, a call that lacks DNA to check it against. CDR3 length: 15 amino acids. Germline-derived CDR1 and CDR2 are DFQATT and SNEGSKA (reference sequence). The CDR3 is CSARMSGSGANVLTF.

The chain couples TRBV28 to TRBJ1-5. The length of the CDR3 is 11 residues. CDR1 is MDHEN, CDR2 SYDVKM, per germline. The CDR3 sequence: CASSWSWPQHF.

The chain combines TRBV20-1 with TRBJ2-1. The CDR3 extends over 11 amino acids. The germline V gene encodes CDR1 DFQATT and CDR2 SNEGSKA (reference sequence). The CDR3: CSARGGDEQFF.

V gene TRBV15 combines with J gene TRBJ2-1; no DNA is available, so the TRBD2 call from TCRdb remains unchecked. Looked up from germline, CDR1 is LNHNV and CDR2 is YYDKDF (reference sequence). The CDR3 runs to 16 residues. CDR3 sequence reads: CATSRVAGGRYNEQFF.

The CDR3 loop reads CAISDGDGAYNSPLHF. The gene calls are TRBV10-3 and TRBJ1-6. The germline gives CDR1 ENHRY, CDR2 SYGVKD. The CDR3 spans 16 residues.

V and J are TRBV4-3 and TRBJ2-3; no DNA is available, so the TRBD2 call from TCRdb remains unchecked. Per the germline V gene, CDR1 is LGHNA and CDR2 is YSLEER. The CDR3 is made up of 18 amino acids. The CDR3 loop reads CASSLDQERGAYTDTQYF.

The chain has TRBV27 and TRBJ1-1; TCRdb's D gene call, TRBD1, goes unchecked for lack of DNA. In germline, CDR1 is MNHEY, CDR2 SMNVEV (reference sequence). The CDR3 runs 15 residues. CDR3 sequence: CASSLWGPGNTEAFF.

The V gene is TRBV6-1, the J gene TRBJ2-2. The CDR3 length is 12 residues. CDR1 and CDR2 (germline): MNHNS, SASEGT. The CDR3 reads CASRQNTGELFF.

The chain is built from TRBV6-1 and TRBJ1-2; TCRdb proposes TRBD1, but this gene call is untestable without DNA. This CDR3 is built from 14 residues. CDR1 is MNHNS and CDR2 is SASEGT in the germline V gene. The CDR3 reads CASTPGGRGYGYTF.

CDR3 loop: CASSLAPLGANEQFF. The chain links TRBV6-2 or TRBV6-3 to TRBJ2-1; TCRdb calls TRBD1, which cannot be checked without DNA. This CDR3 is 15 amino acids long. Germline assignment: CDR1 MNHEY and CDR2 SVGEGT.

This chain's CDR3 is CASSQDGSPRVELSGANVLTF. The J gene is TRBJ2-6, the V gene TRBV3-1; the D call from TCRdb, TRBD1, cannot be confirmed without DNA. The CDR3 runs to 21 residues. Germline-derived CDR1 and CDR2 are LGHDT and YNNKEL (reference sequence).

This chain's CDR3 is CASGNQNYGYTF. The chain employs TRBV28 and TRBJ1-2. Germline V gene data show CDR1 as MDHEN and CDR2 as SYDVKM. The CDR3 spans 12 residues.

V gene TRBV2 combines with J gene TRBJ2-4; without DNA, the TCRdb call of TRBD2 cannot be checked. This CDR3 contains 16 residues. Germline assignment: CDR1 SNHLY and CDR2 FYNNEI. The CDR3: CASSEGAGGPGNIQYF.

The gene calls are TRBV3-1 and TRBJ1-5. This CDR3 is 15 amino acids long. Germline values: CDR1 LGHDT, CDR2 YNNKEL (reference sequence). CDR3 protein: CASSQDWQASQPQHF. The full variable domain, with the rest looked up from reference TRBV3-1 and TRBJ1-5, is DTAVSQTPKYLVTQMGNDKSIKCEQNLGHDTMYWYKQDSKKFLKIMFSYNNKELIINETVPNRFSPKSPDKAHLNLHINSLELGDSAVYFCASSQDWQASQPQHFGDGTRLSIL.

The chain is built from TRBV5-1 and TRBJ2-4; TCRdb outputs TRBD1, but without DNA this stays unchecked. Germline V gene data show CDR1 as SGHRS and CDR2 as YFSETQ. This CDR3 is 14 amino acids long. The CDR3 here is CASSPGTGRNIQYF.